This T cell receptor beta chain was captured by sequencing in a study of T cell responses to AZD1222 COVID-19 vaccine. Findings and limits, study-wide: CD4 TCRs covered the whole spike, strongest at regions 160-218 and 743-854.

The table came from immunoSEQ multiplex PCR; TCRdb's copy has only in-frame clones and leaves some out. The profile shows approximately 140,000 clones, 82% of them singletons. Concerning this clone itself: Its antigen is not known.

Source: peripheral blood, taken on day 0 of MenACWY control vaccination. The receptor's source is an adult in good health.

The chain's CDR3 is CASSSSRGANQPQHF. DNA for the CDR3: TGTGCCAGCAGTTCCTCGCGGGGGGCAAATCAGCCCCAGCATTTT. The V and J genes are TRBV28 and TRBJ1-5; TRBD1 is a possible D gene (6 bases). CDR3 size: 15 residues. The V gene lost 4 bases and the J gene lost 4 bases, with 14 bases spanning the gap. The germline V gene has CDR1 MDHEN and CDR2 SYDVKM.